The rows below give T cell receptor beta chains drawn from one sample of a study of blood T cell repertoires in COVID-19. The data were produced by immunoSEQ multiplex PCR, yet TCRdb's version contains in-frame clones alone and is incomplete. The sample lists around 250,000 clones, roughly 85% occurring once. Sequencing input: PBMCs or T cells enriched from blood (not recorded which). The receptors stem from a woman aged 45-65 years with acute COVID-19. Each CDR3 is given with its conserved first and last residue. Fields, in order: clone size, D gene, V gene, J gene, CDR3 DNA, CDR3 protein. The D gene is left open where the match is weak. Clone size is given for some rows only: seen once, a few or many times, or a class if the clone is expanded.

size: few; D: TRBD1; V: TRBV30; J: TRBJ2-1; DNA: TGTGCCTGGACTACAGGGGCTAGGGAGCAGTTCTTC; CDR3: CAWTTGAREQFF
size: -; D: -; V: TRBV4-3; J: TRBJ2-1; DNA: TGCGCCAGCAGCCAAAATACTTGGAATGAGCAGTTCTTC; CDR3: CASSQNTWNEQFF
size: few; D: -; V: TRBV10-3; J: TRBJ1-1; DNA: TGTGCCATCACTTTCGACAGACTCAACACTGAAGCTTTCTTT; CDR3: CAITFDRLNTEAFF
size: -; D: TRBD2; V: TRBV30; J: TRBJ2-2; DNA: TGTGCCTGGAGTGTATTCGTAGCGGGGACCGGGGAGCTGTTTTTT; CDR3: CAWSVFVAGTGELFF
size: -; D: -; V: TRBV7-2; J: TRBJ2-3; DNA: TGTGCCAGCAGCGGTCGAGGCACTCGGCCGTCTAGCACAGATACGCAGTATTTT; CDR3: CASSGRGTRPSSTDTQYF
size: many; D: TRBD1; V: TRBV27; J: TRBJ2-2; DNA: TGTGCCAGCAGTTTATTGTTGACAGGGTCGGCCGGGGAGCTGTTTTTT; CDR3: CASSLLLTGSAGELFF
size: -; D: TRBD1; V: TRBV5-8; J: TRBJ1-1; DNA: TGTGCCAGCAGCCTCAGGGGGGCGAGTGAAGCTTTCTTT; CDR3: CASSLRGASEAFF
size: -; D: TRBD1; V: TRBV19; J: TRBJ2-7; DNA: TGTGCCAGTAGTATATATCCCCGGGACAGGCCGTATCTGGGAGCCTACGAGCAGTACTTC; CDR3: CASSIYPRDRPYLGAYEQYF
size: -; D: TRBD2; V: TRBV19; J: TRBJ2-5; DNA: TGTGCCAGTAGTTCCCTAGCGGGGAGCCAAGAGACCCAGTACTTC; CDR3: CASSSLAGSQETQYF
size: -; D: -; V: TRBV7-5; J: TRBJ1-4; DNA: TGTGCCAGAACCCCCACGGACAGGGGGAGGTCAGAAACTAATGAAAAACTGTTTTTT; CDR3: CARTPTDRGRSETNEKLFF
size: once; D: TRBD1; V: TRBV19; J: TRBJ1-4; DNA: TGTGCCAGTAGTATAGTTGGGACAGCCGGGGAAAAACTGTTTTTT; CDR3: CASSIVGTAGEKLFF
size: -; D: -; V: TRBV6-5; J: TRBJ2-7; DNA: TGTGCCAGCAGTTACCTAGCCACGGAGCAGTACTTC; CDR3: CASSYLATEQYF
size: -; D: TRBD1; V: TRBV19; J: TRBJ1-6; DNA: TGTGCCAGTAGTATGACTTGGGGGACAGATTCACCCCTCCACTTT; CDR3: CASSMTWGTDSPLHF
size: -; D: TRBD1; V: TRBV18; J: TRBJ2-3; DNA: TGTGCCAGCTCACCTGAGGGGGCGTCAAGGACAGATACGCAGTATTTT; CDR3: CASSPEGASRTDTQYF
size: -; D: -; V: TRBV4-2; J: TRBJ1-6; DNA: TGTGCCAGCAGCCCCCCGACAGATAATTCACCCCTCCACTTT; CDR3: CASSPPTDNSPLHF
size: -; D: -; V: TRBV3-1/TRBV3-2; J: TRBJ1-1; DNA: TGTGCCAGCCGGCCCGGCCGGGAGAACACTGAAGCTTTCTTT; CDR3: CASRPGRENTEAFF
size: -; D: TRBD1; V: TRBV10-1; J: TRBJ2-6; DNA: TGCGCCAGCAGTGACGGGACAGTGTCAAGCGTCCTGACTTTC; CDR3: CASSDGTVSSVLTF
size: few; D: -; V: TRBV9; J: TRBJ1-1; DNA: TGTGCCAGCAGCGTAACAGGCTTGACGAACACTGAAGCTTTCTTT; CDR3: CASSVTGLTNTEAFF
size: -; D: -; V: TRBV4-2; J: TRBJ1-4; DNA: TGTGCCAGCAGCCGAAGAGGCAGGGGAGGGAGGGATAATGAAAAACTGTTTTTT; CDR3: CASSRRGRGGRDNEKLFF
size: once; D: -; V: TRBV4-1; J: TRBJ2-1; DNA: TGCGCCAGCAGCCAAGAAGGGATCGGGGTTAATGAGCAGTTCTTC; CDR3: CASSQEGIGVNEQFF
size: -; D: -; V: TRBV7-2; J: TRBJ2-2; DNA: TGTGCCAGCAGCCCGACTCCGAACACCGGGGAGCTGTTTTTT; CDR3: CASSPTPNTGELFF
size: -; D: -; V: TRBV7-2; J: TRBJ2-3; DNA: TGTGCCAGCAGCTTCTCGGAGGCAGATACGCAGTATTTT; CDR3: CASSFSEADTQYF
size: -; D: -; V: TRBV7-3; J: TRBJ1-6; DNA: TGTGCCAGCAGTCTCAGGGATAGGAATTCACCCCTCCACTTT; CDR3: CASSLRDRNSPLHF
size: -; D: -; V: TRBV5-6; J: TRBJ1-1; DNA: TGTGCCAGCAGCCTACAGGACAGTGAAGCTTTCTTT; CDR3: CASSLQDSEAFF
size: -; D: -; V: TRBV19; J: TRBJ1-2; DNA: TGTGCCAGTAGTCTCTCGACAGGTGGCTACACCTTC; CDR3: CASSLSTGGYTF
size: -; D: -; V: TRBV5-6; J: TRBJ1-1; DNA: TGTGCCAGCAACGAGGTGGGGGCGGCTGAAGCTTTCTTT; CDR3: CASNEVGAAEAFF
size: -; D: -; V: TRBV7-2; J: TRBJ1-1; DNA: TGTGCCAGCAGCTTAGCTCAGGGCCCTGAAGCTTTCTTT; CDR3: CASSLAQGPEAFF
size: -; D: TRBD1; V: TRBV11-2; J: TRBJ2-7; DNA: TGTGCCAGCAGCGCCGCCGGACAGGGAATCTACGAGCAGTACTTC; CDR3: CASSAAGQGIYEQYF
size: few; D: TRBD1; V: TRBV6-5; J: TRBJ2-7; DNA: TGTGCCAGCAGCCCCTCCGGGACAGGGCTGTACGAGCAGTACTTC; CDR3: CASSPSGTGLYEQYF
size: once; D: TRBD1; V: TRBV2; J: TRBJ1-2; DNA: TGTGCCAGCATCCCCCTGGGACAGGGGGCTGTTGACTATGGCTACACCTTC; CDR3: CASIPLGQGAVDYGYTF
size: once; D: -; V: TRBV30; J: TRBJ1-5; DNA: TGTGCCTGGAATCCCACAGGCGTTAGCAATCAGCCCCAGCATTTT; CDR3: CAWNPTGVSNQPQHF
size: -; D: TRBD2; V: TRBV7-8; J: TRBJ2-7; DNA: TGTGCCAGCAGCACAAGGGAGGGCCGACTGGGGAGCGAGCAGTACTTC; CDR3: CASSTREGRLGSEQYF
size: -; D: -; V: TRBV6-5; J: TRBJ1-6; DNA: TGTGCCAGCAGTTACGCGCGGGGAGATCTTAATTCACCCCTCCACTTT; CDR3: CASSYARGDLNSPLHF
size: -; D: -; V: TRBV30; J: TRBJ1-2; DNA: TGTGCCTGGAGCCCTAGGTTTAACTATGGCTACACCTTC; CDR3: CAWSPRFNYGYTF
size: -; D: TRBD1; V: TRBV5-4; J: TRBJ1-2; DNA: TGTGCCAGCAGCCGGACAGGGGAGAACGGCTACACCTTC; CDR3: CASSRTGENGYTF
size: -; D: -; V: TRBV9; J: TRBJ1-2; DNA: TGTGCCAGCAGCACTCAACTCCTTCCTGACTACGGCTACACCTTC; CDR3: CASSTQLLPDYGYTF
size: -; D: TRBD1; V: TRBV7-9; J: TRBJ1-4; DNA: TGTGCCAGCAGCATGCCGGGACAGGATAATGAAAAACTGTTTTTT; CDR3: CASSMPGQDNEKLFF
size: -; D: TRBD1; V: TRBV7-2; J: TRBJ1-1; DNA: TGTGCCACCCACCCCCCAGGGGGAATTGAAGCTTTCTTT; CDR3: CATHPPGGIEAFF
size: -; D: TRBD1; V: TRBV7-6; J: TRBJ1-1; DNA: TGTGCCAGCAGCCTTGGACAGGGTATTTCCATGAACACTGAAGCTTTCTTT; CDR3: CASSLGQGISMNTEAFF